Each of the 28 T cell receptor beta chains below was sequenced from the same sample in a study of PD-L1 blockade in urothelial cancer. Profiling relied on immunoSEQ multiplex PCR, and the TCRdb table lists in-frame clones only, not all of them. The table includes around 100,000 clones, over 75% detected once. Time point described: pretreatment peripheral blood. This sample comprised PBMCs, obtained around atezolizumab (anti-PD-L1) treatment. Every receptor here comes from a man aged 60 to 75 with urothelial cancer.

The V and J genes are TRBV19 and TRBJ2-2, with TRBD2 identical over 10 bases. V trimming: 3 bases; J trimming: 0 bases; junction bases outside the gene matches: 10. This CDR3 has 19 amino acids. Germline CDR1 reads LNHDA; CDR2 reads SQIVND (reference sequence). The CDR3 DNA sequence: TGTGCCAGTAGTATGTCCCTAGCGGGGGCTTTCGCGAACACCGGGGAGCTGTTTTTT. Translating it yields CASSMSLAGAFANTGELFF.

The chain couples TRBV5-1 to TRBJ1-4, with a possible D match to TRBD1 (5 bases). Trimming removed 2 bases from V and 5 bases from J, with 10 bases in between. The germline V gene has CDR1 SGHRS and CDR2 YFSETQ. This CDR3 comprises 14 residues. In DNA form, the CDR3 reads TGCGCCAGCAGCTTTGGCAGGGAAAATGAAAAACTGTTTTTT. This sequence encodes CASSFGRENEKLFF.

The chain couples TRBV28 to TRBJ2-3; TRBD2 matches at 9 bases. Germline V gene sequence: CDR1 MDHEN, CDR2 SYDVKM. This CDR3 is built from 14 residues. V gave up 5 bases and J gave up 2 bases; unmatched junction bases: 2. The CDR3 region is CASSSGGITDTQYF. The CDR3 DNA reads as TGTGCCAGCAGTAGCGGGGGGATCACAGATACGCAGTATTTT. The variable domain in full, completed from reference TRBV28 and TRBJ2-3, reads DVKVTQSSRYLVKRTGEKVFLECVQDMDHENMFWYRQDPGLGLRLIYFSYDVKMKEKGDIPEGYSVSREKKERFSLILESASTNQTSMYLCASSSGGITDTQYFGPGTRLTVL.

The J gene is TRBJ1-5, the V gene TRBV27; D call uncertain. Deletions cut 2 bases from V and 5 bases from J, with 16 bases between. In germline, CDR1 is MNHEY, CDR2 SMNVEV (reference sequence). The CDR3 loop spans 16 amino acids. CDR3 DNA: TGTGCCAGCAGTTTACTCCCATTGGCAGGTGATCAGCCCCAGCATTTT. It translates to CASSLLPLAGDQPQHF.

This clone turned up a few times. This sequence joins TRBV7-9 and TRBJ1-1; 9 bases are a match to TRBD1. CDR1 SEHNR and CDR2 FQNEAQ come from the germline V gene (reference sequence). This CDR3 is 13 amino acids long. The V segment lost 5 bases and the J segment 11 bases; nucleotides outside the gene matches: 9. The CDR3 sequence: CASSPGTGMRAFF. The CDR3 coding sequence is TGTGCCAGCAGCCCGGGGACAGGGATGCGGGCTTTCTTT. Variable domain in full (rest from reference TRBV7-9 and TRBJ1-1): DTGVSQNPRHKITKRGQNVTFRCDPISEHNRLYWYRQTLGQGPEFLTYFQNEAQLEKSRLLSDRFSAERPKGSFSTLEIQRTEQGDSAMYLCASSPGTGMRAFFGQGTRLTVV.

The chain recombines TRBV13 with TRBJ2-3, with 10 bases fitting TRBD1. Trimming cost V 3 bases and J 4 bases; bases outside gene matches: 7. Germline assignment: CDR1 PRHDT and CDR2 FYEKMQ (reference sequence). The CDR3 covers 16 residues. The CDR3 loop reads CASSFSPTGGADTQYF. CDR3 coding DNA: TGTGCCAGCAGCTTTAGCCCGACAGGGGGCGCAGATACGCAGTATTTT.

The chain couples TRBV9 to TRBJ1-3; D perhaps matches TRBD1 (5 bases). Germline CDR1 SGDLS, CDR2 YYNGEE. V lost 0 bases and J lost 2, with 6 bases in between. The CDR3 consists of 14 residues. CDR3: CASSVGQTGNTIYF. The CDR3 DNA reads TGTGCCAGCAGCGTAGGACAGACTGGAAACACCATATATTTT.

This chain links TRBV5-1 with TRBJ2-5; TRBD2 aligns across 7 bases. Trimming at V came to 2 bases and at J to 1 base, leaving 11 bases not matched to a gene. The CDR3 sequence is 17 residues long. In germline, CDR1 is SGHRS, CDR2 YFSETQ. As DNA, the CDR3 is TGCGCCAGCAGCTTTAAGCGGGGCGCGAATATCCAAGAGACCCAGTACTTC. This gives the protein CASSFKRGANIQETQYF.

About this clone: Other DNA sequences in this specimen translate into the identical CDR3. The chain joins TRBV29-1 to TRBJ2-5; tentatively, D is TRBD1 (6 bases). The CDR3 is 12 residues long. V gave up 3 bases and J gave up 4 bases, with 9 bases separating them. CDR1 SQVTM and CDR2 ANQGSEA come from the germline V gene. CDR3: CSVDRGRETQYF. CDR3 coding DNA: TGCAGCGTTGACAGGGGTCGAGAGACCCAGTACTTC.

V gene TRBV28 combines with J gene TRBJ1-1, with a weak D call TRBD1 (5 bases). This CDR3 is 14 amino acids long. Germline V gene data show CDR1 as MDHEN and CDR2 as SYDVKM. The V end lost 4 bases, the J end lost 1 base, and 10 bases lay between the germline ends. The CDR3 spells CASSSRQSNTEAFF. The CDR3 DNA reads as TGTGCCAGCAGTTCGCGACAGTCGAACACTGAAGCTTTCTTT. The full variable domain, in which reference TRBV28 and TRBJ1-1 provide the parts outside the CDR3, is DVKVTQSSRYLVKRTGEKVFLECVQDMDHENMFWYRQDPGLGLRLIYFSYDVKMKEKGDIPEGYSVSREKKERFSLILESASTNQTSMYLCASSSRQSNTEAFFGQGTRLTVV.

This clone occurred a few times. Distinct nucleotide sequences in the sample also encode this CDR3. The CDR3 sequence is CASSPGLGPYEQYF. Here the CDR3 DNA reads TGTGCCAGCAGCCCGGGATTAGGGCCCTACGAGCAGTACTTC. The chain combines TRBV4-2 with TRBJ2-7; a possible D gene is TRBD2 (5 bases). V lost 4 bases to trimming and J lost 2 bases, with 12 bases between them. The V gene's germline CDR1 is LGHNA and CDR2 YNFKEQ. The CDR3 sequence is 14 residues long.

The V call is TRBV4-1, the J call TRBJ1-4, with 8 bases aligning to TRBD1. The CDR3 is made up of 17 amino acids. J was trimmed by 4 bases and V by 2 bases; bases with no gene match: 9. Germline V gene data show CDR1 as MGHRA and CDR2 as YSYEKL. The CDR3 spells CASSQSGRDRINEKLFF. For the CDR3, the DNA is TGCGCCAGCAGCCAATCCGGGCGGGACAGGATTAATGAAAAACTGTTTTTT.

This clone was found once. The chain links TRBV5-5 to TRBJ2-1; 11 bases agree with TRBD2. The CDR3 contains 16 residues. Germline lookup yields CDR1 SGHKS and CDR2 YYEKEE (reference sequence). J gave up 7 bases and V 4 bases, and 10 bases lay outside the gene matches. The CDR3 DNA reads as TGTGCCAGCAGCCCACCAACTAGCGGGAGAGGTAATGAGCAGTTCTTC. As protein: CASSPPTSGRGNEQFF.

The CDR3 protein is CASSASGSSYNEQFF. DNA of the CDR3: TGTGCCAGCAGCGCTAGCGGGAGCTCCTACAATGAGCAGTTCTTC. The rearrangement links TRBV6-6 to TRBJ2-1, with TRBD2 matching over 10 bases. The junction had 2 bases not matched to a gene; V was cut back by 6 bases and J by 0 bases. The CDR3 sequence is 15 residues long. The germline V gene has CDR1 MNHNY and CDR2 SVGAGI (reference sequence).

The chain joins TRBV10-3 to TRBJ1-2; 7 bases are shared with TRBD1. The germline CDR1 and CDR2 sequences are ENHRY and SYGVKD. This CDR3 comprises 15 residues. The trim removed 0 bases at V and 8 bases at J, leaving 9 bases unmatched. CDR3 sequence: CAISESGRGLEGYTF. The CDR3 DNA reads TGTGCCATCAGTGAGTCAGGAAGGGGGCTCGAGGGCTACACCTTC.

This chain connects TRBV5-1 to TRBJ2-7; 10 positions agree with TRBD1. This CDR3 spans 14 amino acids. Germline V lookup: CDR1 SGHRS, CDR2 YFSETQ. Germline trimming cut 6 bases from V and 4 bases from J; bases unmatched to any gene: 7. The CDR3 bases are TGCGCCAGCAATCTGGGACAGGGGTTTTACGAGCAGTACTTC. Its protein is CASNLGQGFYEQYF. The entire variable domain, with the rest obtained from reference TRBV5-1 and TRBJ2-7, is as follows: KAGVTQTPRYLIKTRGQQVTLSCSPISGHRSVSWYQQTPGQGLQFLFEYFSETQRNKGNFPGRFSGRQFSNSRSEMNVSTLELGDSALYLCASNLGQGFYEQYFGPGTRLTVT.

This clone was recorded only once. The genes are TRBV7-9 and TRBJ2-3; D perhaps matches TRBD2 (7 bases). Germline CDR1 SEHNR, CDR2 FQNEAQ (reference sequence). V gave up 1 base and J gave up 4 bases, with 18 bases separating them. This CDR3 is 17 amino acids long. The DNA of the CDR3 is TGTGCCAGCAGCTTAGGGGATTGGGGGGGGGCCGCAGATACGCAGTATTTT. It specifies CASSLGDWGGAADTQYF.

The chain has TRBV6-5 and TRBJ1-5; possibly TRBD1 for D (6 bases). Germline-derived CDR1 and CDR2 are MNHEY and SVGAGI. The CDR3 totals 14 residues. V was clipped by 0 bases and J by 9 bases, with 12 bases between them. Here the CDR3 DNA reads TGTGCCAGCAGTTACTCTCAGGGGAGTATGCCCCAGCATTTT. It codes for CASSYSQGSMPQHF.

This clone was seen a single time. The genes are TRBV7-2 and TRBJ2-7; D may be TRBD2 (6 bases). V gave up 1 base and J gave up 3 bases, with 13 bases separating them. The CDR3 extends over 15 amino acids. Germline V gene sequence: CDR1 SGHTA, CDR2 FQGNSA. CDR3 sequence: CASSLVREPLYEQYF. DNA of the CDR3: TGTGCCAGCAGCTTAGTCCGGGAGCCCCTCTACGAGCAGTACTTC.

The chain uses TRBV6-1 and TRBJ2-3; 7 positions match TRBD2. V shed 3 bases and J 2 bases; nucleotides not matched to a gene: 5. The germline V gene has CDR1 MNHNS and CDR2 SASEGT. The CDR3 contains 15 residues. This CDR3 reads CASSEGDYNTDTQYF. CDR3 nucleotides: TGTGCCAGCAGTGAGGGGGACTATAACACAGATACGCAGTATTTT.

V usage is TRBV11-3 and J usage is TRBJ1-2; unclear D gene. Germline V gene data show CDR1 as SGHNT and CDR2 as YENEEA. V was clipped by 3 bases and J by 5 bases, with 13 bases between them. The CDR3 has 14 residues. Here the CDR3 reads CASSFGAASYGYTF. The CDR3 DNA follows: TGTGCCAGCAGCTTTGGCGCAGCGAGTTATGGCTACACCTTC.

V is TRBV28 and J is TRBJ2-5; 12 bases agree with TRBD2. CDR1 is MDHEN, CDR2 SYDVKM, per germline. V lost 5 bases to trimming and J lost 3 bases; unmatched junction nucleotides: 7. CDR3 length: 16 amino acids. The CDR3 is CASSAWASGGEETQYF. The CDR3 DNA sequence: TGTGCCAGCAGTGCCTGGGCTAGCGGGGGGGAAGAGACCCAGTACTTC.

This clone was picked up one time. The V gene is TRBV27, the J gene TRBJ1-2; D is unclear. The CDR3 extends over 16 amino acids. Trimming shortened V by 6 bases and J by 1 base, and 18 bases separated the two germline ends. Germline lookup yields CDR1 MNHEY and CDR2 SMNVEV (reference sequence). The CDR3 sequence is CASRPTREKFNYGYTF. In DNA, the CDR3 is TGTGCCAGCAGACCTACCCGGGAAAAGTTTAACTATGGCTACACCTTC.

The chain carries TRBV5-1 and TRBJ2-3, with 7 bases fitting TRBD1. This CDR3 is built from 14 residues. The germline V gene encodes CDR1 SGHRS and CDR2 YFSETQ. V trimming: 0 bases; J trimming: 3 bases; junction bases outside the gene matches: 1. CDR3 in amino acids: CASSLGTGTDTQYF. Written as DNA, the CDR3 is TGCGCCAGCAGCTTGGGGACAGGAACAGATACGCAGTATTTT.

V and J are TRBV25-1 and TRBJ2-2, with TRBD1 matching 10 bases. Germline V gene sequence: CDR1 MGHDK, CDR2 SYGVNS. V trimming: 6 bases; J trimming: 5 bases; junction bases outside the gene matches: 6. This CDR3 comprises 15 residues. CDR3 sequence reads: CASSWGTGVTGELFF. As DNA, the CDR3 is TGTGCCAGCAGCTGGGGGACAGGGGTTACCGGGGAGCTGTTTTTT.

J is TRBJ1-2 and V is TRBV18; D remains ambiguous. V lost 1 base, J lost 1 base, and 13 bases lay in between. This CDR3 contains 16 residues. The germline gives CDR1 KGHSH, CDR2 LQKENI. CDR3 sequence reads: CASSPQPGELNYGYTF. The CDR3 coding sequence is TGTGCCAGCTCACCACAACCCGGGGAACTTAACTATGGCTACACCTTC.

CDR3: CAWRESTDTQYF. DNA for the CDR3: TGTGCCTGGAGGGAGAGCACAGATACGCAGTATTTT. This chain links TRBV30 with TRBJ2-3; no definite D call. CDR1 is GTSNPN, CDR2 SVGIG, per germline (reference sequence). Trimming removed 3 bases from V and 0 bases from J, with 4 bases in between. This CDR3 has 12 amino acids.

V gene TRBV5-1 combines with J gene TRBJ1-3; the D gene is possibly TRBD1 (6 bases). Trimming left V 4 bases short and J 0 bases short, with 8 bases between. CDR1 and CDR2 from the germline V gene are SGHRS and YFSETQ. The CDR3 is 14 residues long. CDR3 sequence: CASSPGDSGNTIYF. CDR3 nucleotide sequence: TGCGCCAGCAGCCCAGGGGACTCTGGAAACACCATATATTTT.